This T cell receptor (beta chain) came from a study of cytomegalovirus exposure and HLA in healthy donors. Findings and limits, study-wide: Clonal expansion was found to be greater in HLA-associated TCR beta chains than in equally common others in a later analysis. A later analysis linked about 17,000 TCR beta sequences to HLA alleles at 0.05 false discovery rate.

While unrecorded immune exposures were likely, the donors were nominally healthy when sampled. Only a few counts were recorded for this clone. Its specificity is unknown. The CDR3 contains 18 residues. CDR1 is SGHRS and CDR2 is YFSETQ in the germline V gene. V was trimmed by 4 bases and J by 6 bases, leaving 27 bases between them. The PCR ran on 60 Vbeta and 13 Jbeta primers. In the authors' methods: Later reanalysis found 75 million to 100 million unique TCR beta chains, roughly 10 million of them shared. Sequencing was performed with immunoSEQ multiplex PCR; in TCRdb, only in-frame clones are kept and a portion is missing. V and J calls and clone size are given by that table; D and trimming were obtained from the DNA. The sample holds 82,000 or so clones, around 10% seen once.

Sequenced sample: PBMCs. V and J are TRBV5-1 and TRBJ2-3; maybe TRBD2 (6 bases). This clonotype originated in a man in his fifties or sixties in good health and CMV-seropositive. CDR3 sequence reads: CASSGGVNRGLPPDTQYF. The CDR3 DNA follows: TGCGCCAGCAGCGGTGGAGTTAATCGGGGACTCCCCCCCGATACGCAGTATTTT.